The 21 T cell receptor beta chains listed next were all sequenced from one sample in a study of regulatory T cells in long-lasting Graves disease. According to the study, TCR beta libraries were built with iRepertoire HTBI primers and CDR3-region Arm-PCR. From the multiplex PCR reads, TCRdb called clonotypes with MiXCR, one entry per CDR3 protein. The sample shows over 450,000 distinct CDR3 sequences, 20% to 25% of them seen only once. Time point indicated: persistent/refractory GD, antithyroid drugs over 5 years with positive TRAb. The TCR library was made from RNA that had been extracted from PBMCs in TRIzol. This specimen was peripheral blood mononuclear cells (PBMCs), taken when the disease was refractory, from a patient treated with antithyroid drugs. Receptors were obtained from a female donor with Graves disease.

The gene calls are TRBV5-1 and TRBJ1-2; tentative D call: TRBD1 (5 bases). The CDR3 runs 16 residues. The V gene lost 0 bases and the J gene lost 7 bases, with 19 bases spanning the gap. The V gene's germline CDR1 is SGHRS and CDR2 YFSETQ. The CDR3 nucleotides read TGCGCCAGCAGCTTGGCCGACAGTCCCCTATCGCGTGGCTACACCTTC. Protein sequence: CASSLADSPLSRGYTF. Variable domain in full (rest from reference TRBV5-1 and TRBJ1-2): KAGVTQTPRYLIKTRGQQVTLSCSPISGHRSVSWYQQTPGQGLQFLFEYFSETQRNKGNFPGRFSGRQFSNSRSEMNVSTLELGDSALYLCASSLADSPLSRGYTFGSGTRLTVV.

This sequence joins TRBV14 and TRBJ2-1, with D uncertain. This CDR3 comprises 18 residues. Germline CDR1 is SGHDN and CDR2 is FVKESK. Trimming took off 0 bases at V and 0 bases at J, with 15 bases between the two ends. CDR3 sequence (DNA): TGTGCCAGCAGCCAAGATGTAGACGGGTTTTACTCCTACAATGAGCAGTTCTTC. Residues: CASSQDVDGFYSYNEQFF.

This CDR3 is CASSQGPTRGYTF. The CDR3 nucleotides read TGCGCCAGCAGCCAGGGACCGACTCGGGGCTACACCTTC. The chain is built from TRBV5-1 and TRBJ1-2, with D tentatively TRBD1 (5 bases). The CDR3 length is 13 residues. Germline assignment: CDR1 SGHRS and CDR2 YFSETQ. V was clipped by 4 bases and J by 8 bases, with 15 bases between them.

This clonotype was observed at least ten times. J is TRBJ1-1 and V is TRBV11-2; 9 nucleotides align to TRBD1. V was clipped by 5 bases and J by 1 base; unmatched bases: 8. This CDR3 is 16 amino acids long. Per the germline V gene, CDR1 is SGHAT and CDR2 is FQNNGV. The DNA for the CDR3 is TGTGCCAGCAGCCCCAGTACAGGGGGCTGGAACACTGAAGCTTTCTTT. Translated, it gives CASSPSTGGWNTEAFF.

Only a few counts were recorded for this clonotype. This chain uses TRBV20-1 with TRBJ2-7; 8 positions match TRBD2. The germline gives CDR1 DFQATT, CDR2 SNEGSKA (reference sequence). J gave up 3 bases and V 7 bases, and 8 bases lay outside the gene matches. The CDR3 covers 13 residues. The CDR3, as DNA: TGCAGTGTCCCGGGACTAGGGAGCTACGAGCAGTACTTC. It codes for CSVPGLGSYEQYF.

The sample holds a few counts of this clonotype. V and J are TRBV19 and TRBJ1-1, with 8 bases identical to TRBD1. Germline-derived CDR1 and CDR2 are LNHDA and SQIVND (reference sequence). V dropped 10 bases and J dropped 5; count of bases not matched to a gene: 12. CDR3 length: 14 amino acids. The CDR3 is CATWGRTGNTEAFF. The CDR3 DNA reads TGTGCCACATGGGGCCGGACAGGGAATACTGAAGCTTTCTTT.

This clonotype was observed many times. The chain combines TRBV20-1 with TRBJ2-7; 8 nucleotides match TRBD1. Looked up from germline, CDR1 is DFQATT and CDR2 is SNEGSKA (reference sequence). The CDR3 covers 13 residues. V was clipped by 5 bases and J by 2 bases; unmatched bases: 5. CDR3 region: CSAEGTGTYEQYF. The CDR3 DNA is TGCAGTGCTGAGGGGACAGGAACCTACGAGCAGTACTTC.

This clonotype was detected only a few times. The chain couples TRBV6-2 or TRBV6-3 to TRBJ2-3; TRBD2 matches 9 bases. CDR3 size: 16 residues. With V trimmed by 5 bases and J by 3 bases, 9 bases remained unmatched. Looked up from germline, CDR1 is MNHEY and CDR2 is SVGEGT. The CDR3 nucleotides read TGTGCCAGCAGTCCCCCTAGCGGGACCTTGACAGATACGCAGTATTTT. As protein: CASSPPSGTLTDTQYF.

This sequence joins TRBV6-2 or TRBV6-3 and TRBJ2-7; no reliable D call. There are 14 residues in the CDR3. The germline V gene encodes CDR1 MNHEY and CDR2 SVGEGT. Between the trimmed V and J ends, which lost 0 bases and 2 bases, there was a span of 8 bases. This CDR3 reads CASSYSIQAYEQYF. CDR3 in DNA: TGTGCCAGCAGTTACTCGATCCAGGCCTACGAGCAGTACTTC.

The chain has TRBV6-1 and TRBJ2-3; D is perhaps TRBD1 or TRBD2 (6 bases each). Germline values: CDR1 MNHNS, CDR2 SASEGT. V lost 4 bases and J lost 0, with 11 bases in between. The CDR3 spans 15 residues. The CDR3 sequence: CASSGAGQSTDTQYF. CDR3 in DNA: TGTGCCAGCAGTGGGGCGGGACAAAGCACAGATACGCAGTATTTT.

The J gene is TRBJ2-2, the V gene TRBV15; 8 nucleotides line up with TRBD1. The CDR3 is 15 residues long. Trimming at V came to 0 bases and at J to 4 bases, leaving 1 base not matched to a gene. From germline, CDR1 is LNHNV and CDR2 YYDKDF (reference sequence). The DNA for the CDR3 is TGTGCCACCAGCAGAGACAGGGGGCCCACCGGGGAGCTGTTTTTT. Its translation: CATSRDRGPTGELFF.

In its sample, this clonotype was seen many times. J is TRBJ2-5 and V is TRBV7-8; 7 nucleotides align to TRBD2. This CDR3 spans 14 amino acids. In germline, CDR1 is SGHVS, CDR2 FQNEAQ. The V and J ends lost 5 bases and 2 bases, in that order; junction bases with no gene match: 5. The CDR3 DNA is TGTGCCAGCAGCAACCGGACTAGTCAAGAGACCCAGTACTTC. Translating it yields CASSNRTSQETQYF.

Regarding this clonotype: A much larger clone is a single base away; this may be a read error. Here the CDR3 reads CASSSPAAGTGSWETQYF. CDR3 bases: TGTGCCAGCAGCTCACCCGCCGCCGGAACAGGGAGCTGGGAGACCCAGTACTTC. The chain joins TRBV11-2 to TRBJ2-5; the D gene is possibly TRBD1 (6 bases). The CDR3 runs 18 residues. The germline V and J ends were trimmed by 4 bases and 5 bases, with 26 bases remaining between them. Germline V CDR1 and CDR2: SGHAT, FQNNGV.

This clonotype was counted at least ten times. This sequence joins TRBV28 and TRBJ1-2; D perhaps matches TRBD1 (6 bases). This CDR3 has 13 amino acids. Looked up from germline, CDR1 is MDHEN and CDR2 is SYDVKM. Between the trimmed V and J ends, which lost 7 bases and 6 bases, there was a span of 15 bases. CDR3 in amino acids: CASKFLGGDGYTF. Written as DNA, the CDR3 is TGTGCCAGCAAGTTTCTAGGGGGTGATGGCTACACCTTC.

CDR3 protein: CASSIPFGDGYTF. In DNA form, the CDR3 reads TGTGCCAGCTCAATTCCGTTTGGTGATGGCTACACCTTC. The V gene is TRBV18, the J gene TRBJ1-2; D is unclear. This CDR3 is 13 amino acids long. Germline V gene lookup returns CDR1 KGHSH and CDR2 LQKENI. The V gene lost 5 bases and the J gene lost 6 bases, with 13 bases spanning the gap.

Comment on this clonotype: This could be a read error, since a much larger clone is one nucleotide away. J is TRBJ1-1 and V is TRBV11-3; maybe TRBD1 (5 bases). CDR1 is SGHNT, CDR2 YENEEA, per germline. This CDR3 spans 19 amino acids. The CDR3 here is CASSLGGRWGVKMNTEASF. In DNA form, the CDR3 reads TGTGCCAGCAGCTTAGGAGGTCGGTGGGGGGTGAAGATGAACACTGAAGCTTCCTTT.

The sample holds many counts of this clonotype. J is TRBJ2-3 and V is TRBV28; D unclear. The CDR3 contains 15 residues. The V gene's germline CDR1 is MDHEN and CDR2 SYDVKM. Trimming shortened V by 6 bases and J by 2 bases, and 15 bases separated the two germline ends. As DNA, the CDR3 is TGTGCCAGCAGGGCGGTCCGGAGAACCACAGATACGCAGTATTTT. This codes for CASRAVRRTTDTQYF.

Regarding this clonotype: A single base separates this from a much larger clone, so it may be a read error. The V call is TRBV15, the J call TRBJ2-2, with D perhaps assigned TRBD1 or TRBD2 (5 bases each). The germline V gene has CDR1 LNHNV and CDR2 YYDKDF (reference sequence). CDR3 length equals 15 residues. CDR3 DNA sequence: TGTGCCACGCAGGGAGACGGCTCGAACGCCGGGGAGCTGTTTTTT. This sequence encodes CATQGDGSNAGELFF.

Only a few counts were recorded for this clonotype. The chain is built from TRBV6-9 and TRBJ2-5; 11 bases fit TRBD2. The V segment lost 4 bases and the J segment 2 bases; nucleotides outside the gene matches: 6. Germline V gene lookup returns CDR1 MNHGY and CDR2 SVAAGI. CDR3 length: 16 residues. CDR3 nucleotide sequence: TGTGCCAGCAGTTTCAATAGCGGGGGGGGACAAGAGACCCAGTACTTC. Translated, it gives CASSFNSGGGQETQYF.

The sample holds a few counts of this clonotype. The chain recombines TRBV20-1 with TRBJ1-2, with unresolved D. The V gene lost 2 bases and the J gene lost 3 bases, with 13 bases spanning the gap. The V gene's germline CDR1 is DFQATT and CDR2 SNEGSKA (reference sequence). The CDR3 contains 14 residues. The CDR3 sequence is CSARRQAAYYGYTF. CDR3 in DNA: TGCAGTGCTAGAAGGCAGGCGGCTTACTATGGCTACACCTTC.

This clonotype has ten or more counts. The chain combines TRBV7-9 with TRBJ1-4; D is unresolved. V lost 0 bases, J lost 6 bases, and 14 bases lay in between. Germline CDR1 reads SEHNR; CDR2 reads FQNEAQ (reference sequence). This CDR3 is 16 amino acids long. In DNA, the CDR3 is TGTGCCAGCAGCTTAGCGCTAAAGAGGGAGGATGAAAAACTGTTTTTT. Encoded protein: CASSLALKREDEKLFF.